One sample yielded the 10 T cell receptor beta chains listed below, sequenced in a study of blood T cell repertoires in COVID-19. Generated by immunoSEQ multiplex PCR, the TCRdb table keeps only in-frame clones and is missing some. Of 350,000 to 450,000 clones listed, 90% to 95% are singletons. The specimen was PBMCs or T cells enriched from blood (not recorded which). The receptors were sampled from a woman aged 40-49 years who had been exposed to COVID-19.

The chain recombines TRBV5-6 with TRBJ2-2, with TRBD2 as a possible D gene (6 bases). This CDR3 is 15 amino acids long. Trimming pared 0 bases from V and 6 bases from J, leaving 12 bases between. Germline V gene data show CDR1 as SGHDT and CDR2 as YYEEEE. CDR3 sequence reads: CASSLEAGRAGELFF. The CDR3 nucleotides are TGTGCCAGCAGCTTGGAGGCGGGGCGGGCCGGGGAGCTGTTTTTT. The variable domain in full, with the rest retrieved from reference TRBV5-6 and TRBJ2-2, is DAGVTQSPTHLIKTRGQQVTLRCSPKSGHDTVSWYQQALGQGPQFIFQYYEEEERQRGNFPDRFSGHQFPNYSSELNVNALLLGDSALYLCASSLEAGRAGELFFGEGSRLTVL.

The CDR3, as DNA: TGCAGCGTTCGGAGCCCGGGACAGGGAGATGAAAAACTGTTTTTT. As protein: CSVRSPGQGDEKLFF. The rearrangement joins TRBV29-1 to TRBJ1-4; 9 bases match TRBD1. CDR1 and CDR2 from the germline V gene are SQVTM and ANQGSEA. Germline trimming cut 5 bases from V and 6 bases from J; bases unmatched to any gene: 10. The CDR3 covers 15 residues.

This clone was counted a single time. The rearrangement uses TRBV16 and TRBJ2-3, with D perhaps matching TRBD2 (7 bases). V lost 4 bases and J 8 bases, leaving 19 bases between the germline ends. This CDR3 is built from 15 residues. CDR1 is KGHSY, CDR2 FQNENV, per germline. The CDR3 coding sequence is TGTGCCAGCAGCCCTTCGGGCGGGGGACAAGGTACGCAGTATTTT. It translates to CASSPSGGGQGTQYF.

The CDR3 spells CASSLAGVTYEQYF. DNA of the CDR3: TGCGCCAGCAGTCTAGCGGGGGTGACCTACGAGCAGTACTTC. V gene TRBV5-1 combines with J gene TRBJ2-7; TRBD2 matches at 10 bases. CDR1 and CDR2 (germline): SGHRS, YFSETQ. Trimming at V came to 5 bases and at J to 2 bases, leaving 4 bases not matched to a gene. CDR3 length equals 14 residues.

The rearrangement uses TRBV6-5 and TRBJ1-2; TRBD1 matches 7 bases. V shed 6 bases and J 5 bases; nucleotides not matched to a gene: 6. This CDR3 contains 13 residues. The germline gives CDR1 MNHEY, CDR2 SVGAGI. CDR3 sequence: CASSTDRDYGYTF. The CDR3 DNA is TGTGCCAGCAGCACCGACAGGGATTATGGCTACACCTTC.

The chain combines TRBV13 with TRBJ1-1, with D uncertain. This CDR3 has 11 residues. Germline V gives CDR1 PRHDT, CDR2 FYEKMQ (reference sequence). Trimming cost V 2 bases and J 7 bases, with 5 bases left between them. The CDR3 DNA is TGTGCCAGCAGCTTATGGAGTGAAGCTTTCTTT. Its translation is CASSLWSEAFF.

CDR3 in amino acids: CASSKQPGEYGYTF. The CDR3 DNA sequence: TGCGCCAGCAGCAAGCAACCCGGAGAATATGGCTACACCTTC. The chain couples TRBV5-1 to TRBJ1-2; D is ambiguous. V lost 4 bases and J 5 bases, leaving 15 bases between the germline ends. This CDR3 is 14 amino acids long. CDR1 SGHRS and CDR2 YFSETQ come from the germline V gene. Full variable domain (rest looked up from reference TRBV5-1 and TRBJ1-2): KAGVTQTPRYLIKTRGQQVTLSCSPISGHRSVSWYQQTPGQGLQFLFEYFSETQRNKGNFPGRFSGRQFSNSRSEMNVSTLELGDSALYLCASSKQPGEYGYTFGSGTRLTVV.

The rearrangement uses TRBV7-9 and TRBJ1-3; TRBD1 is a possible D gene (6 bases). Trimming removed 3 bases from V and 1 base from J, with 13 bases in between. The CDR3 extends over 16 amino acids. CDR1 SEHNR and CDR2 FQNEAQ come from the germline V gene (reference sequence). The CDR3 loop is CASSFRTAPSGNTIYF. For the CDR3, the DNA is TGTGCCAGCAGCTTCCGGACAGCCCCTTCTGGAAACACCATATATTTT.

This clone has more than one count but fewer than ten. This sequence joins TRBV11-3 and TRBJ2-3; TRBD2 matches 8 bases. CDR1 and CDR2 from the germline V gene are SGHNT and YENEEA. CDR3 length equals 17 residues. The ends lost 4 bases at V and 0 bases at J; junction bases unmatched: 9. The CDR3 DNA sequence: TGTGCCAGCAGCTATCCGGGACTAGGCTCTAGCACAGATACGCAGTATTTT. As protein: CASSYPGLGSSTDTQYF. The full variable domain, in which reference TRBV11-3 and TRBJ2-3 provide the parts outside the CDR3, is EAGVVQSPRYKIIEKKQPVAFWCNPISGHNTLYWYLQNLGQGPELLIRYENEEAVDDSQLPKDRFSAERLKGVDSTLKIQPAELGDSAVYLCASSYPGLGSSTDTQYFGPGTRLTVL.

The count of this clone is one. V and J are TRBV27 and TRBJ1-2; perhaps TRBD1 as D (5 bases). The length of the CDR3 is 12 residues. Trimming stripped 6 bases from V and 8 bases from J, with 13 bases between. In germline, CDR1 is MNHEY, CDR2 SMNVEV (reference sequence). The CDR3 DNA reads as TGTGCCAGCAGCCGCGGGGGGAGCGGCTACACCTTC. Its translation: CASSRGGSGYTF.